This TCR beta chain was captured by sequencing in a study of breast tumors, draining lymph nodes, adjacent tissues. Study results and limitations: Tumor T cell lymph node origin was a supported hypothesis, not proven.

As concerns this clonotype: No antigen is known for it.

Per germline, CDR1 KGHSH and CDR2 LQKENI. The CDR3 extends over 14 amino acids. V was pared by 2 bases and J by 9 bases, with 16 bases between. Samples came from axillary lymph nodes draining the breast cancer. TCRdb redid the calling of the multiplex PCR reads with MiXCR, one entry per CDR3 protein. The repertoire has 150,000 to 200,000 distinct CDR3 sequences, 30% to 40% of them found once; the top ten carry 3% to 4%. V gene TRBV18 combines with J gene TRBJ2-5, with a weak D call TRBD2 (5 bases). The clonotype comes from a female donor with breast cancer. Some clones in this sample may be carry-over from other donors' samples. The specimen was axillary lymph node tissue. The CDR3 is CASSPTASNQPQYF. CDR3 coding DNA: TGTGCCAGCTCACCAACGGCTAGCAATCAGCCCCAGTACTTC. Supplemented by reference TRBV18 and TRBJ2-5, the full variable domain reads NAGVMQNPRHLVRRRGQEARLRCSPMKGHSHVYWYRQLPEEGLKFMVYLQKENIIDESGMPKERFSAEFPKEGPSILRIQQVVRGDSAAYFCASSPTASNQPQYFGPGTRLLVL.